Listed here are 11 T cell receptor beta chains from one sample, sequenced in a study of blood T cell repertoires in COVID-19. Sequencing was performed with immunoSEQ multiplex PCR; in TCRdb, only in-frame clones are kept and a portion is missing. The table lists 35,000 to 50,000 clones, 70% to 90% of them singletons. Specimen: peripheral blood. All receptors derive from a man aged 55 to 70 with acute or convalescent COVID-19.

This chain links TRBV5-1 with TRBJ2-5; 9 bases are shared with TRBD1. V was clipped by 4 bases and J by 5 bases; unmatched bases: 6. CDR3 length: 14 amino acids. Germline V gene sequence: CDR1 SGHRS, CDR2 YFSETQ. CDR3 DNA sequence: TGCGCCAGCAGCGAGGGACAGGGTGGGGAGACCCAGTACTTC. It is translated as CASSEGQGGETQYF.

This chain links TRBV2 with TRBJ1-4; 9 positions agree with TRBD1. The trim removed 6 bases at V and 1 base at J, leaving 6 bases unmatched. The CDR3 totals 16 residues. Germline-derived CDR1 and CDR2 are SNHLY and FYNNEI. CDR3 nucleotides: TGTGCCAGCAGGCCACAGGGGGCGCTAACTAATGAAAAACTGTTTTTT. Its protein is CASRPQGALTNEKLFF. The full variable domain, rest sourced from reference TRBV2 and TRBJ1-4, is EPEVTQTPSHQVTQMGQEVILRCVPISNHLYFYWYRQILGQKVEFLVSFYNNEISEKSEIFDDQFSVERPDGSNFTLKIRSTKLEDSAMYFCASRPQGALTNEKLFFGSGTQLSVL.

The chain employs TRBV9 and TRBJ1-1, with TRBD1 matching 8 bases. CDR1 is SGDLS and CDR2 is YYNGEE in the germline V gene. The V and J ends lost 3 bases and 5 bases, in that order; junction bases with no gene match: 9. The CDR3 is 15 residues long. CDR3 DNA sequence: TGTGCCAGCAGCGCCATACAGGGGGTCGGGACTGAAGCTTTCTTT. Translated: CASSAIQGVGTEAFF. Supplemented by reference TRBV9 and TRBJ1-1, the full variable domain reads DSGVTQTPKHLITATGQRVTLRCSPRSGDLSVYWYQQSLDQGLQFLIQYYNGEERAKGNILERFSAQQFPDLHSELNLSSLELGDSALYFCASSAIQGVGTEAFFGQGTRLTVV.

V usage is TRBV21-1 and J usage is TRBJ1-5. TRBV21-1 represents a pseudogene. The CDR3 consists of 12 residues. For the CDR3, the DNA is TGTGCCAGCAGCGCGCGGACTAGGCCCCAGCATTTT. Translating it yields CASSARTRPQHF.

This chain's CDR3 is CASSQKPGQGRETQYF. In nucleotides, the CDR3 is TGTGCCAGCAGCCAGAAACCGGGACAGGGGAGGGAGACCCAGTACTTC. The J gene is TRBJ2-5, the V gene TRBV5-4; TRBD1 matches at 10 bases. This CDR3 is 16 amino acids long. In germline, CDR1 is SGHNT, CDR2 YYREEE (reference sequence). After removal of 4 bases from V and 5 bases from J, the junction contained 11 bases not matched to a gene.

The V gene is TRBV19, the J gene TRBJ1-6, with 7 bases that match TRBD1. Germline trimming cut 9 bases from V and 8 bases from J; bases unmatched to any gene: 7. The CDR3 is 13 residues long. Germline CDR1 and CDR2: LNHDA and SQIVND (reference sequence). Here the CDR3 reads CASRTGLDSPLHF. CDR3 DNA: TGTGCCAGCCGGACAGGCTTGGATTCACCCCTCCACTTT.

The J gene is TRBJ1-1, the V gene TRBV28; D gene ambiguous. Germline CDR1 and CDR2: MDHEN and SYDVKM. Trimming shortened V by 5 bases and J by 7 bases, and 17 bases separated the two germline ends. The CDR3 length is 14 residues. For the CDR3, the DNA is TGTGCCAGCAGTCAAGCGACGGAGGCCTTTGAAGCTTTCTTT. Protein product: CASSQATEAFEAFF.

The V call is TRBV2, the J call TRBJ1-3; tentatively, D is TRBD1 (6 bases). CDR1 and CDR2 (germline): SNHLY, FYNNEI. The V end was cut by 3 bases, the J end by 0 bases, with 15 bases between. CDR3 length equals 17 residues. CDR3 sequence reads: CASSDQTGPSSGNTIYF. CDR3 nucleotide sequence: TGTGCCAGCAGTGATCAGACAGGACCGAGCTCTGGAAACACCATATATTTT.

This chain's CDR3 is CASSQERVSGTGELFF. CDR3 coding DNA: TGCGCCAGCAGCCAAGAAAGGGTTTCGGGGACCGGGGAGCTGTTTTTT. The chain has TRBV4-1 and TRBJ2-2, with a tentative D call TRBD2 (5 bases). Trimming cost V 0 bases and J 5 bases, with 13 bases left between them. CDR3 size: 16 residues. Looked up from germline, CDR1 is MGHRA and CDR2 is YSYEKL.

The rearrangement links TRBV10-2 to TRBJ2-7; a weak D match, TRBD1 (6 bases). This CDR3 spans 13 amino acids. The V and J ends lost 5 bases and 3 bases respectively, with 11 bases between them. Per the germline V gene, CDR1 is WSHSY and CDR2 is SAAADI. The chain's CDR3 is CASSSTGSYEQYF. The CDR3 bases are TGCGCCAGCAGTTCGACAGGTAGCTACGAGCAGTACTTC.

This chain connects TRBV5-4 to TRBJ2-1; unclear D gene. This CDR3 is 16 amino acids long. The V end was cut by 0 bases, the J end by 1 base, with 11 bases between. Germline CDR1 SGHNT, CDR2 YYREEE (reference sequence). The chain's CDR3 is CASSLGHPSSYNEQFF. DNA of the CDR3: TGTGCCAGCAGCTTGGGACACCCGAGTTCCTACAATGAGCAGTTCTTC. The full variable domain, completed using reference TRBV5-4 and TRBJ2-1, is ETGVTQSPTHLIKTRGQQVTLRCSSQSGHNTVSWYQQALGQGPQFIFQYYREEENGRGNFPPRFSGLQFPNYSSELNVNALELDDSALYLCASSLGHPSSYNEQFFGPGTRLTVL.